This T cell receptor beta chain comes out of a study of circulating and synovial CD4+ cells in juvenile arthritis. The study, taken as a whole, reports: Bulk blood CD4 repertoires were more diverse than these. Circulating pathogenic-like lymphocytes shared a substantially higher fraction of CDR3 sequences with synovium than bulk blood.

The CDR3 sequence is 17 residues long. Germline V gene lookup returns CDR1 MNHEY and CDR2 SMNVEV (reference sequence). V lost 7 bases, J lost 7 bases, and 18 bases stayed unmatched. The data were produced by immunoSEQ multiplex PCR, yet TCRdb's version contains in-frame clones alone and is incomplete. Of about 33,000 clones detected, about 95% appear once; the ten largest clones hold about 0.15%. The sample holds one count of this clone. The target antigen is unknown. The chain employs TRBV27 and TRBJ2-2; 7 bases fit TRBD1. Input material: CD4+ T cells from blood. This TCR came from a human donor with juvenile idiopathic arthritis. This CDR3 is CASTSVGQARMGGELFF. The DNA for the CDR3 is TGTGCCAGCACCTCAGTAGGACAGGCGAGGATGGGCGGGGAGCTGTTTTTT.